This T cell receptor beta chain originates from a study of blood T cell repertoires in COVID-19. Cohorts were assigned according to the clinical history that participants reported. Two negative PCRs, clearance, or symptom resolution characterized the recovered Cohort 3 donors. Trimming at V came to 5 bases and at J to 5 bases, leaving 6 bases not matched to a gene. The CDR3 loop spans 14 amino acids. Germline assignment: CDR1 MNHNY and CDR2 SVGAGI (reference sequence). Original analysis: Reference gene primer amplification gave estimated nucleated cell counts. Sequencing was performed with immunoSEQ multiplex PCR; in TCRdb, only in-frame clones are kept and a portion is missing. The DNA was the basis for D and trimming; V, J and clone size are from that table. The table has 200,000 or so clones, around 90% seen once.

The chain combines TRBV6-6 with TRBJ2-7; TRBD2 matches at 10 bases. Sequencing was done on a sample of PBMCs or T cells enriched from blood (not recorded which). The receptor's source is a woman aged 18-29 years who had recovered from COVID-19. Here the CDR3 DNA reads TGTGCCAGCAGTGAGCGGGGGGGCGGTCACGAGCAGTACTTC. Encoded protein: CASSERGGGHEQYF.